The sequence of this T cell receptor (beta chain) was determined in a study of a mutant IDH1 vaccine in newly diagnosed glioma (dated by TCRdb to the early 2020s). Study-wide context: Of the roughly 31 treated patients, about 62% were male and about 40% were female, and the mean age was 40.4 years. Longitudinal TCRB deep sequencing was done for about two dozen treated patients, wherever samples were available for exploratory analyses. Peripheral blood was collected at six visits: V03 (baseline), V05, V07, V10, V12 and V13. Before enrollment, most patients had been given radiochemotherapy with temozolomide as standard therapy, while the rest had received either radiotherapy alone or temozolomide alone.

For CDR1 and CDR2, the germline V gene lists SQVTM and ANQGSEA. CDR3 length: 16 amino acids, cysteine to phenylalanine. Kept here is only the CDR3 DNA, which spans 48 bases and is read in frame from base 1. Relative to germline, V is missing 0 bases and J is missing 6 bases, with 9 bases of the junction outside any gene match. The library came from the immunoSEQ multiplex PCR assay. Following the manufacturer's protocol, the hsTCRB Kit was used to amplify rearranged TCR beta chain sequences. An Illumina MiSeq was used to sequence the TCRB libraries. As for the authors' bioinformatics: The kit vendor's proprietary platform handled demultiplexing, trimming and gene mapping. TCRdb stores this immuneACCESS table with in-frame sequences only. Part of the clones is absent; in the studies checked, under half of the shortfall reflects unresolved V genes, and no reason is known for the rest. V and J calls and clone size are given by that table; D and trimming were obtained from the DNA. In all, the sample holds about 25,000 clones, and about 92% of those were seen once. The ten largest clones represent around 1.2% of the sample.

Beyond this particular receptor, the publication reports: Immune responses induced by the vaccine were seen in more than 85% of patients across multiple MHC alleles. Availability determined which PBMC samples were chosen for TCRB deep sequencing. According to the authors, sample limitations meant that analyses of patient blood samples could not be reproduced. No apparent relationship was observed between pseudoprogression and alterations in the top peripheral T cell clonotypes detected by TCRB sequencing.

In the case of this clone: Its antigen has not been determined. No quality values exist for individual bases; no much larger clone is one base distant.

The time point tag for this specimen amounts to: baseline, week 1 (first vaccination visit). The label giving this sample's treatment or condition can be read as: pre-vaccination baseline after standard-of-care therapy. Newly diagnosed WHO grade 3 or 4 IDH1-mutant astrocytomas showing loss of nuclear ATRX were present in the donors. The samples were drawn from NOA16, a multicentre, single-arm, open-label phase I trial in Germany that tested a mutant IDH1 peptide vaccine in humans for the first time. Blood drawn at visit V03 was used as the baseline sample for immunogenicity testing. Genomic DNA for TCRB sequencing was isolated from EDTA blood with the DNeasy Blood and Tissue Kit.

The chain couples TRBV29-1 to TRBJ2-1, with 9 middle bases fitting TRBD2. This TCR came from a man aged 40-55 years with glioma. The sample consisted of PBMCs, taken from a glioma patient treated with radiotherapy, temozolomide or both. The CDR3 in this case is CSVEDPFSGRGNEQFF. At the DNA level, the sequence is TGCAGCGTTGAAGATCCTTTTAGCGGGAGAGGCAATGAGCAGTTCTTC.